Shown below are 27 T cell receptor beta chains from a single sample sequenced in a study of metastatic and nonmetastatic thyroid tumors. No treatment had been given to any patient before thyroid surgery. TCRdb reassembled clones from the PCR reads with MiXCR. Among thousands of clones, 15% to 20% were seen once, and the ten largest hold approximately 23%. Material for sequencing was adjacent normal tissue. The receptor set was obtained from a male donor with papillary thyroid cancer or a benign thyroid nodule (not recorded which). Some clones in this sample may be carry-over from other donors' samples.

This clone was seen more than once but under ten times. CDR3 protein: CASSSLSGGAYEQYF. In DNA form, the CDR3 reads TGTGCCAGCAGCTCTCTTAGCGGGGGGGCCTACGAGCAGTACTTC. The chain employs TRBV7-2 and TRBJ2-7; TRBD2 matches at 11 bases. The length of the CDR3 is 15 residues. V trimming: 4 bases; J trimming: 2 bases; junction bases outside the gene matches: 4. Germline V gives CDR1 SGHTA, CDR2 FQGNSA.

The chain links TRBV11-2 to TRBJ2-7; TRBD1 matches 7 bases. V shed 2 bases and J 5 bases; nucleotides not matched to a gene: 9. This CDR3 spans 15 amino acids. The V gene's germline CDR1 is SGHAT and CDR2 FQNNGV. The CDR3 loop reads CASSLKPTGSHEQYF. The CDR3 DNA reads TGTGCCAGCAGCTTAAAACCGACAGGGTCCCACGAGCAGTACTTC.

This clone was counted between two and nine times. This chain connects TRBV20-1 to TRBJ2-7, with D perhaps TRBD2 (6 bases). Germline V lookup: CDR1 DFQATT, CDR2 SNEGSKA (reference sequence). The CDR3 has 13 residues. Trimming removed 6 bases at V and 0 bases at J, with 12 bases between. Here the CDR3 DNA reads TGCAGTGCCGTCCGGGACTTCTCCTACGAGCAGTACTTC. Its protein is CSAVRDFSYEQYF.

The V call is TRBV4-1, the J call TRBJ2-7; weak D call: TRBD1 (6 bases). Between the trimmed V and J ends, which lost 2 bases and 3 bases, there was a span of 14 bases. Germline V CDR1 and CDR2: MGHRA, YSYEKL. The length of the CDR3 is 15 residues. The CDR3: CASSQNDRSNYEQYF. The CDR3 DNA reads TGCGCCAGCAGCCAAAACGACAGGTCCAACTACGAGCAGTACTTC.

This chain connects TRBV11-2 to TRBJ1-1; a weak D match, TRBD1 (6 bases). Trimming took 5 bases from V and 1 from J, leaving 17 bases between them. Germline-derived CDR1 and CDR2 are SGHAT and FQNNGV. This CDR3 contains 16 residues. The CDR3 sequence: CASSVGHSYPNTEAFF. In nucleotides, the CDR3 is TGTGCCAGCAGCGTGGGACATAGCTATCCGAACACTGAAGCTTTCTTT.

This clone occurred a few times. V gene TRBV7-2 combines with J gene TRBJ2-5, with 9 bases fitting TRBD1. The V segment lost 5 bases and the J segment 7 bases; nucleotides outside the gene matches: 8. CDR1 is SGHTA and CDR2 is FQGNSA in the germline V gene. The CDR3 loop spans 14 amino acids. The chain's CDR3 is CASSLQTGGGTQYF. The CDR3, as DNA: TGTGCCAGCAGCCTCCAGACAGGGGGGGGGACCCAGTACTTC.

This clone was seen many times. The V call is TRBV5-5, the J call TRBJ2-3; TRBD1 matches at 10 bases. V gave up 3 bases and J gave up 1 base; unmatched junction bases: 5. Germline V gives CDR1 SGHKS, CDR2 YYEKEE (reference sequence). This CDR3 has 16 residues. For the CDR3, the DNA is TGTGCCAGCAGCTCGACCGGGACAGGGGGCACAGATACGCAGTATTTT. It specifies CASSSTGTGGTDTQYF. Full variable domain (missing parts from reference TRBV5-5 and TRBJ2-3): DAGVTQSPTHLIKTRGQQVTLRCSPISGHKSVSWYQQVLGQGPQFIFQYYEKEERGRGNFPDRFSARQFPNYSSELNVNALLLGDSALYLCASSSTGTGGTDTQYFGPGTRLTVL.

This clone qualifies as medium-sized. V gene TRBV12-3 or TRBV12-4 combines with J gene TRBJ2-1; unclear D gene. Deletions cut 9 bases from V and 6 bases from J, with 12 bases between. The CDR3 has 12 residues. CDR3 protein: CASRQSGNEQFF. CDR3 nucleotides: TGTGCCAGTAGGCAGAGTGGCAATGAGCAGTTCTTC.

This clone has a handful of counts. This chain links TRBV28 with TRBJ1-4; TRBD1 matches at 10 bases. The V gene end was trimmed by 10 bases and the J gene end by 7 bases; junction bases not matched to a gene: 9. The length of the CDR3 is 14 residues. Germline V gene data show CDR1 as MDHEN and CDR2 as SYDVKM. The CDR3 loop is CATSLTGGIEKLFF. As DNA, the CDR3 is TGTGCCACCTCCTTGACAGGGGGCATTGAAAAACTGTTTTTT.

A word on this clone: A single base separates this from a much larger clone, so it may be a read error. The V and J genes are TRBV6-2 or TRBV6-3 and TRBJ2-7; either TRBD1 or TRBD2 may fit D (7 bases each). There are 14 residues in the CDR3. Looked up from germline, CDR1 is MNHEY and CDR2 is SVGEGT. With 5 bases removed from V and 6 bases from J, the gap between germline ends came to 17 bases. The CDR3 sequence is CASSHPRGGVEQYF. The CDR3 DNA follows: TGTGCCAGCAGTCACCCCAGGGGGGGCGTCGAGCAGTACTTC.

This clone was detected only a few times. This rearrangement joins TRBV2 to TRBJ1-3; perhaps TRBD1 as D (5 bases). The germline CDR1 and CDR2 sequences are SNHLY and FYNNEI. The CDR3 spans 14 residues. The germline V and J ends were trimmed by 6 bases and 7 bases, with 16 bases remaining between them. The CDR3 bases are TGTGCCAGCAGGGACACCATCTCTTTTAACACCATATATTTT. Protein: CASRDTISFNTIYF. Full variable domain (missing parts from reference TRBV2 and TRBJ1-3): EPEVTQTPSHQVTQMGQEVILRCVPISNHLYFYWYRQILGQKVEFLVSFYNNEISEKSEIFDDQFSVERPDGSNFTLKIRSTKLEDSAMYFCASRDTISFNTIYFGEGSWLTVV.

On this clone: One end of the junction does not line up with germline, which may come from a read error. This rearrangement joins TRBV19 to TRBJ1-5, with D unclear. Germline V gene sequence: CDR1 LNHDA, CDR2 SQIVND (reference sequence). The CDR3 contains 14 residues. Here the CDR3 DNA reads TGTGCCAGTAGTATACCCGGCCTCAATCGGCCCCAGCATTTT. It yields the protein CASSIPGLNRPQHF.

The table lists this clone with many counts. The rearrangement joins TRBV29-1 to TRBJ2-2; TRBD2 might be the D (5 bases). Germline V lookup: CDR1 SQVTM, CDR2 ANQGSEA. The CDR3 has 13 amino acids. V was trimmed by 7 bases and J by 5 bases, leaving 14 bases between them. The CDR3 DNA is TGCAGCGGGATCCGGGGAAGGACCGGGGAGCTGTTTTTT. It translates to CSGIRGRTGELFF.

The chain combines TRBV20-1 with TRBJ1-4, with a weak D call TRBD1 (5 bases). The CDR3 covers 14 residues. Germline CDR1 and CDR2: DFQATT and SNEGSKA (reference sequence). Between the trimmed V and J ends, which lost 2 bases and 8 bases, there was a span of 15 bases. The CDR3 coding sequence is TGCAGTGCTAGACCCGGGACCGGGAGCGAAAAACTGTTTTTT. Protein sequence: CSARPGTGSEKLFF.

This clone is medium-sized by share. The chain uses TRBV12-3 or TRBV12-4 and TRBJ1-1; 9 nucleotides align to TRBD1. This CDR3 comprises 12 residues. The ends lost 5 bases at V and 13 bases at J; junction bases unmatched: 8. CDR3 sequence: CASSGDRASSFF. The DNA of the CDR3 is TGTGCCAGCAGTGGGGACAGGGCCTCGAGTTTCTTT.

In DNA form, the CDR3 reads TGTGCCAGCAGCTTACTTAGGGACCGTGTCGAGCAGTTCTTC. Translated, it gives CASSLLRDRVEQFF. The chain employs TRBV7-8 and TRBJ2-7; D might be TRBD1 or TRBD2, each matching 5 bases. The J call may be faulty, since TRBJ2-1 better matches the DNA end. Germline values: CDR1 SGHVS, CDR2 FQNEAQ. CDR3 length: 14 amino acids.

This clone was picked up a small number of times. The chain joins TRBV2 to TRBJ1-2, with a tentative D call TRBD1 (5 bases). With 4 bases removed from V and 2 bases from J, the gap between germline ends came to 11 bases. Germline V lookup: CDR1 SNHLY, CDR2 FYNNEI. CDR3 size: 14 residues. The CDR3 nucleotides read TGTGCCAGCAGTGGGGACCTTTTAAACTATGGCTACACCTTC. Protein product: CASSGDLLNYGYTF.

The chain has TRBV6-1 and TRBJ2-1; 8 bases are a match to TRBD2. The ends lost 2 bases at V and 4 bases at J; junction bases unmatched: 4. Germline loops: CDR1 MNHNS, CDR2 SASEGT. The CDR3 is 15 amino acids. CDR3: CASSEWVAGYNEQFF. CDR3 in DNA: TGTGCCAGCAGTGAATGGGTAGCGGGGTACAATGAGCAGTTCTTC.

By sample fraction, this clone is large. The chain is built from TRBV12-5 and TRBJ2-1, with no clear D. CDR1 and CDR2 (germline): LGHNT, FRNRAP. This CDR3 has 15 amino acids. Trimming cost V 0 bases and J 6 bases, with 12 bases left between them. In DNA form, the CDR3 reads TGTGCTAGTGGTTTGGTACTCACCCTTGGCAATGAGCAGTTCTTC. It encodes CASGLVLTLGNEQFF.

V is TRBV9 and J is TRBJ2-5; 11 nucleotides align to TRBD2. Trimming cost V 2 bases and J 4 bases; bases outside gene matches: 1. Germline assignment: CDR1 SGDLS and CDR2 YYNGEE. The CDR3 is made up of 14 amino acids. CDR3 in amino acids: CASSVGTSGETQYF. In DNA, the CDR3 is TGTGCCAGCAGCGTCGGGACTAGCGGAGAGACCCAGTACTTC. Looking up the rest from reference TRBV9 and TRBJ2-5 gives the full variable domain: DSGVTQTPKHLITATGQRVTLRCSPRSGDLSVYWYQQSLDQGLQFLIQYYNGEERAKGNILERFSAQQFPDLHSELNLSSLELGDSALYFCASSVGTSGETQYFGPGTRLLVL.

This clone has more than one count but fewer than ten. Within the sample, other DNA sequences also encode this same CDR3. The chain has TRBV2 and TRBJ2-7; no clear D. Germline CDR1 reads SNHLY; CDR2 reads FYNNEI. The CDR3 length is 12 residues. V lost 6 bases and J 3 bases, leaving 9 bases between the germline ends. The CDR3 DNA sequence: TGTGCCAGCAGCCCGCGCGACTACGAGCAGTACTTC. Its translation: CASSPRDYEQYF. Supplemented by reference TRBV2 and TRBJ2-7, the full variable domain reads EPEVTQTPSHQVTQMGQEVILRCVPISNHLYFYWYRQILGQKVEFLVSFYNNEISEKSEIFDDQFSVERPDGSNFTLKIRSTKLEDSAMYFCASSPRDYEQYFGPGTRLTVT.

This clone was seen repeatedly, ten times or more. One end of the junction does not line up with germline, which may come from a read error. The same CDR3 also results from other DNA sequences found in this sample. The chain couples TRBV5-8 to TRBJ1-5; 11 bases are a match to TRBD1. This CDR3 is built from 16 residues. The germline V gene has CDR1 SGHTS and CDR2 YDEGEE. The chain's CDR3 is CASSPRTGGGSQPQHF. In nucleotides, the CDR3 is TGTGCCAGCAGCCCAAGGACAGGGGGCGGGAGTCAGCCCCAACATTTT.

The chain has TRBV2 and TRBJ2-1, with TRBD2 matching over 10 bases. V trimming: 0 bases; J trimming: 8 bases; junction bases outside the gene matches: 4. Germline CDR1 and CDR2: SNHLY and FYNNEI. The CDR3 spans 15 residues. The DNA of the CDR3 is TGTGCCAGCAGTGAAGCGGGACTAGCGAACGATGAGCAGTTCTTC. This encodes CASSEAGLANDEQFF.

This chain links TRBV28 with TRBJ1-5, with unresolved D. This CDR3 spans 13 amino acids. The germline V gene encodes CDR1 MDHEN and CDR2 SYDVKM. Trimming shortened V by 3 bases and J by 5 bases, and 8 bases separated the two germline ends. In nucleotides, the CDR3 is TGTGCCAGCAGTTTGAGTGGTTATCAGCCCCAGCATTTT. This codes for CASSLSGYQPQHF.

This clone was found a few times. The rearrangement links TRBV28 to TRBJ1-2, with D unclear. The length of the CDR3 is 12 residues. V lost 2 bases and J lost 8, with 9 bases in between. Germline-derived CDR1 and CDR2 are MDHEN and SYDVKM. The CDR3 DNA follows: TGTGCCAGCAGTTTACTAACGAGGGGCTACACCTTC. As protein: CASSLLTRGYTF.

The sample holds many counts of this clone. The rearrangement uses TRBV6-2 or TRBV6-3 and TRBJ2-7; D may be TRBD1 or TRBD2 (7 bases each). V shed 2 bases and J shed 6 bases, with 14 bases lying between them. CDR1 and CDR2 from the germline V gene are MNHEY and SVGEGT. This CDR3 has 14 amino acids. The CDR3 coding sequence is TGTGCCAGCAGTTACCCCAGGGGGGGCGTCGAGCAGTACTTC. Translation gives CASSYPRGGVEQYF.

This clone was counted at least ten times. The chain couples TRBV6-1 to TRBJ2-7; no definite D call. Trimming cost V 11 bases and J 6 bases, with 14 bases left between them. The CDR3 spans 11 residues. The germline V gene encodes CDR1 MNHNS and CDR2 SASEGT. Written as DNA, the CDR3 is TGTGCCGCCTCGTTCTCCCCCGAGCAGTACTTC. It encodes CAASFSPEQYF.